This T cell receptor (beta chain) was retrieved from a study of OX40 agonist ivuxolimab in advanced cancers. Study-level information: Age averaged 60 years (range about 20 to 79), and 80% to 90% were male.

Trimming removed 0 bases at V and 0 bases at J, with 3 bases between. The germline V gene has CDR1 MRHNA and CDR2 SNTAGT. The CDR3 length is 15 residues. This table comes from immunoSEQ multiplex PCR, and its TCRdb copy is limited to in-frame clones, with some not included. The table has tens of thousands of clones, about 91% seen once; the top ten hold 4.9%. Blood got drawn at baseline, again on cycle 4 day 1, and then on cycle 7 day 1. The starting material was CD4+ or CD8+ T cells sorted from blood, obtained in a trial of the OX40 agonist ivuxolimab. The TCR was taken from an adult with an advanced solid tumor such as melanoma, head and neck, liver or kidney cancer. The gene calls are TRBV6-4 and TRBJ2-6; D remains ambiguous. CDR3 protein: CASSDSHSGANVLTF. The CDR3 DNA reads TGTGCCAGCAGTGACTCGCACTCTGGGGCCAACGTCCTGACTTTC.